This is a list of T cell receptor beta chains from one sample in a study of shared clonotypes between healthy human individuals. Clones were read by immunoSEQ multiplex PCR, and TCRdb kept only the in-frame ones, dropping some. The sample records roughly 1 million clones, more than 60% being singletons. Sequenced input: memory CD4+ T cells sorted from blood. All receptors come from a young man in good health. The CDR3 runs from the conserved cysteine through the conserved F or W. A D gene is named only where the DNA matches it firmly. Size values are once, few and many counts, or a class for expanded clones, and some rows have none.

CDR3: CASSVGQGSDQPQHF
DNA: TGTGCCAGCAGCGTAGGACAGGGTTCCGATCAGCCCCAGCATTTT
J: TRBJ1-5
V: TRBV9
D: TRBD1
size: NA

CDR3: CASSLVEGTGPKPLHF
DNA: TGTGCCAGCAGCTTGGTGGAGGGGACAGGGCCCAAACCCCTCCACTTT
J: TRBJ1-6
V: TRBV5-4
D: TRBD1
size: NA

CDR3: CASSDQRTSAYEQYF
DNA: TGCGCCAGCAGTGACCAAAGGACTAGCGCCTACGAGCAGTACTTC
J: TRBJ2-7
V: TRBV10-1
D: TRBD2
size: few

CDR3: CAFPNAPDGSYVDYGYTF
DNA: TGTGCCTTCCCGAATGCCCCAGACGGGTCCTATGTCGACTATGGCTACACCTTC
J: TRBJ1-2
V: TRBV30
D: NA
size: NA

CDR3: CASSLDGHTGELFF
DNA: TGCGCCAGCAGCTTGGACGGACACACCGGGGAGCTGTTTTTT
J: TRBJ2-2
V: TRBV5-1
D: NA
size: NA

CDR3: CASSQWTGGELFF
DNA: TGTGCCAGCAGCCAGTGGACCGGCGGGGAGCTGTTTTTT
J: TRBJ2-2
V: TRBV7-3
D: NA
size: NA

CDR3: CASLLSGGNTIYF
DNA: TGTGCCAGCCTCCTGTCTGGTGGAAACACCATATATTTT
J: TRBJ1-3
V: TRBV28
D: NA
size: NA

CDR3: CASSEAASYSLATQYF
DNA: TGTGCCAGCAGCGAAGCGGCGTCCTACTCCTTGGCTACGCAGTATTTT
J: TRBJ2-3
V: TRBV9
D: NA
size: NA

CDR3: CASSLSGFSYEQYF
DNA: TGTGCCAGCAGCCTTAGCGGGTTTTCCTACGAGCAGTACTTC
J: TRBJ2-7
V: TRBV14
D: TRBD2
size: few

CDR3: CASSLNFAYGYTF
DNA: TGTGCCAGCAGTTTAAACTTCGCCTATGGCTACACCTTC
J: TRBJ1-2
V: TRBV27
D: NA
size: NA

CDR3: CASSRIRTGMRMGQPQHF
DNA: TGTGCCAGCAGTAGGATAAGGACAGGGATGAGGATGGGTCAGCCCCAGCATTTT
J: TRBJ1-5
V: TRBV2
D: TRBD1
size: NA